The clone carrying this T cell receptor beta chain was recorded once. This specimen belongs to a study of blood T cell repertoires in COVID-19. In the authors' methods: Amplifying reference gene primers gave estimates of nucleated cell counts. Libraries were prepared by immunoSEQ multiplex PCR; TCRdb keeps only in-frame clonotypes and omits some of them. Clone size and the V and J calls come from that table; the DNA yielded D and trimming. The sample has 150,000 or so clones, 75% to 90% seen once; the top ten hold around an eighth. This CDR3 region has 13 residues. Germline CDR1 MDHEN, CDR2 SYDVKM. Between the trimmed V and J ends, which lost 11 bases and 5 bases, there was a span of 18 bases.

Material for sequencing was peripheral blood. This chain links TRBV28 with TRBJ1-1, with a weak D call TRBD1 (6 bases). This clonotype originated in a man between 18 and 29 years old with COVID-19, enrolled during active disease. CDR3 in amino acids: CALTRGARTEAFF. The CDR3 nucleotides are TGTGCCCTGACCCGGGGGGCGCGGACTGAAGCTTTCTTT.